These 27 T cell receptor beta chains were all obtained from the same sample, sequenced in a study of shared clonotypes between healthy human individuals (dated by TCRdb to the early 2020s). The receptor library was made with the immunoSEQ multiplex PCR assay. What TCRdb holds here is the immuneACCESS table cut down to in-frame rearrangements. Part of the clones is not present; checked against another copy, under half of the missing clones reflect an unresolved V gene, and the others are unexplained. The sample table shows approximately 710,000 clones, and 90% are seen once. 30% to 35% of the sample is held by the ten biggest clonotypes. Sequencing was performed on memory CD8+ T cells from PBMCs. The cell subset or site label, as the study defines it: CD45RO+ cells pooled with CCR7-negative TemRA cells. These receptors all come from a man in his late teens or twenties in good health. Some clones in this sample may be carry-over from other donors' samples.

Here the CDR3 reads CSVEPGQRNTIYF. The DNA for the CDR3 is TGCAGCGTTGAACCCGGACAGAGAAACACCATATATTTT. V gene TRBV29-1 combines with J gene TRBJ1-3; D may be TRBD1 (6 bases). The CDR3 loop spans 13 amino acids. V was shortened by 2 bases and J by 5 bases, with 10 bases between the two germline ends. CDR1 is SQVTM, CDR2 ANQGSEA, per germline. Together with reference TRBV29-1 and TRBJ1-3, the CDR3 gives the full variable domain: SAVISQKPSRDICQRGTSLTIQCQVDSQVTMMFWYRQQPGQSLTLIATANQGSEATYESGFVIDKFPISRPNLTFSTLTVSNMSPEDSSIYLCSVEPGQRNTIYFGEGSWLTVV.

V usage is TRBV7-9 and J usage is TRBJ2-3; 9 bases line up with TRBD1. J lost 4 bases, V lost 5 bases, and 7 bases had no gene match. The germline V gene has CDR1 SEHNR and CDR2 FQNEAQ (reference sequence). This CDR3 is 15 amino acids long. The CDR3 coding sequence is TGTGCCAGCAGCCCGGACAGGGGCCCTCCAGATACGCAGTATTTT. This sequence encodes CASSPDRGPPDTQYF.

V usage is TRBV23-1 and J usage is TRBJ1-1; possibly TRBD1 for D (6 bases). TRBV23-1 qualifies as an ORF whose function is uncertain. Trimming cost V 0 bases and J 4 bases, with 12 bases left between them. The CDR3 length is 15 residues. This CDR3 reads CASSQSRQVGTEAFF. The CDR3, as DNA: TGCGCCAGCAGTCAATCCAGACAGGTGGGCACTGAAGCTTTCTTT.

At least ten counts were recorded for this clone. This chain connects TRBV28 to TRBJ1-5; D is uncertain. The length of the CDR3 is 14 residues. CDR1 MDHEN and CDR2 SYDVKM come from the germline V gene. V was shortened by 3 bases and J by 2 bases, with 8 bases between the two germline ends. The CDR3 coding sequence is TGTGCCAGCAGTTTCGAGGTAGGCAATCAGCCCCAGCATTTT. Translated, it gives CASSFEVGNQPQHF.

This sequence joins TRBV6-4 and TRBJ2-2; 10 nucleotides agree with TRBD1. This CDR3 has 16 amino acids. Germline lookup yields CDR1 MRHNA and CDR2 SNTAGT. Germline trimming cut 0 bases from V and 6 bases from J; bases unmatched to any gene: 4. The CDR3, as DNA: TGTGCCAGCAGTGACTCCCGGACAGGGGGGTCCGGGGAGCTGTTTTTT. Residues: CASSDSRTGGSGELFF.

The chain combines TRBV4-3 with TRBJ2-5; D gene uncertain. CDR3 length: 13 amino acids. V dropped 0 bases and J dropped 5 bases, with 7 bases sitting between them. Germline lookup yields CDR1 LGHNA and CDR2 YSLEER. As DNA, the CDR3 is TGCGCCAGCAGCCAAGATTACCTCGAGACCCAGTACTTC. It yields the protein CASSQDYLETQYF.

The CDR3 DNA follows: TGTGCCAGCAGCCAACGCGGGGGAACCTACAATGAGCAGTTCTTC. Translating gives CASSQRGGTYNEQFF. The chain has TRBV2 and TRBJ2-1; 7 nucleotides agree with TRBD2. The V segment lost 6 bases and the J segment 2 bases; nucleotides outside the gene matches: 7. This CDR3 spans 15 amino acids. Germline values: CDR1 SNHLY, CDR2 FYNNEI.

To note about this clone: The sample has other DNA sequences that encode this CDR3 too. The chain combines TRBV9 with TRBJ2-3, with TRBD2 identical over 9 bases. Germline V lookup: CDR1 SGDLS, CDR2 YYNGEE. The CDR3 runs 16 residues. The V and J ends lost 0 bases and 0 bases, in that order; junction bases with no gene match: 2. The CDR3 loop reads CASSVEAGGSTDTQYF. Written as DNA, the CDR3 is TGTGCCAGCAGCGTAGAAGCGGGGGGAAGCACAGATACGCAGTATTTT.

V gene TRBV27 combines with J gene TRBJ1-4; tentative D call: TRBD1 (6 bases). CDR1 and CDR2 (germline): MNHEY, SMNVEV (reference sequence). This CDR3 spans 18 amino acids. Trimming took 5 bases from V and 7 from J, leaving 26 bases between them. The DNA of the CDR3 is TGTGCCAGCAGTCCCTTCCCCCCAATAAGTGCCAGGGGTGAAAAACTGTTTTTT. It codes for CASSPFPPISARGEKLFF.

The rearrangement links TRBV5-6 to TRBJ2-1; the match to TRBD2 covers 10 bases. The CDR3 extends over 19 amino acids. Germline V CDR1 and CDR2: SGHDT, YYEEEE. The junction had 15 bases not matched to a gene; V was cut back by 3 bases and J by 3 bases. CDR3 in amino acids: CASSSHDITGTSDYNEQFF. DNA for the CDR3: TGTGCCAGCAGCTCTCATGACATTACCGGGACTAGCGACTACAATGAGCAGTTCTTC.

The chain employs TRBV9 and TRBJ2-7, with no clear D. CDR3 size: 14 residues. The ends were cut back, 3 bases at V and 2 bases at J, with 12 bases in the middle. CDR1 is SGDLS and CDR2 is YYNGEE in the germline V gene. This CDR3 is CASSGPGLPYEQYF. The CDR3 DNA reads TGTGCCAGCAGCGGGCCCGGCTTACCCTACGAGCAGTACTTC. Filled out from reference TRBV9 and TRBJ2-7, the complete variable domain reads DSGVTQTPKHLITATGQRVTLRCSPRSGDLSVYWYQQSLDQGLQFLIQYYNGEERAKGNILERFSAQQFPDLHSELNLSSLELGDSALYFCASSGPGLPYEQYFGPGTRLTVT.

The chain is built from TRBV2 and TRBJ2-7; D is unclear. Germline CDR1 SNHLY, CDR2 FYNNEI. This CDR3 is built from 14 residues. Trimming shortened V by 5 bases and J by 2 bases, and 13 bases separated the two germline ends. The CDR3, as DNA: TGTGCCAGCAGTCCTAACACGGTTCCCTACGAGCAGTACTTC. Its translation is CASSPNTVPYEQYF.

The rearrangement links TRBV6-6 to TRBJ1-3; a weak D match, TRBD1 (5 bases). Germline V gene data show CDR1 as MNHNY and CDR2 as SVGAGI (reference sequence). Deletions cut 4 bases from V and 2 bases from J, with 12 bases between. The CDR3 sequence is 15 residues long. CDR3 in amino acids: CASSLGGNAGNTIYF. For the CDR3, the DNA is TGTGCCAGCAGTTTGGGGGGTAATGCTGGAAACACCATATATTTT.

The chain recombines TRBV10-1 with TRBJ2-1; unclear D gene. The CDR3 spans 11 residues. Trimming took off 3 bases at V and 10 bases at J, with 7 bases between the two ends. CDR1 WNHNN and CDR2 SYGVQD come from the germline V gene (reference sequence). The DNA of the CDR3 is TGCGCCAGCAGTGACGGATACGAGCAGTTCTTC. It codes for CASSDGYEQFF.

The chain joins TRBV5-1 to TRBJ2-1; no definite D call. Germline V gene lookup returns CDR1 SGHRS and CDR2 YFSETQ. The V gene lost 0 bases and the J gene lost 4 bases, with 26 bases spanning the gap. The CDR3 sequence is 20 residues long. In nucleotides, the CDR3 is TGCGCCAGCAGCTTGGTTGGGCTCGGTCTGGGCCCCCTCGCTTACAATGAGCAGTTCTTC. It translates to CASSLVGLGLGPLAYNEQFF.

The gene calls are TRBV2 and TRBJ2-5; 10 nucleotides line up with TRBD1. V lost 4 bases and J lost 4; bases outside the gene matches: 6. CDR1 is SNHLY, CDR2 FYNNEI, per germline. The CDR3 loop spans 15 amino acids. Here the CDR3 DNA reads TGTGCCAGCAGTGCCTCGACAGGGGGCCGAGAGACCCAGTACTTC. This sequence encodes CASSASTGGRETQYF.

This chain joins TRBV11-2 and TRBJ2-1, with 12 bases matching TRBD2. This CDR3 spans 16 amino acids. The J segment lost 12 bases and the V segment lost 5 bases, leaving 14 bases of the junction unmatched. Germline CDR1 is SGHAT and CDR2 is FQNNGV. CDR3 sequence: CASSGKGLAGNEGQFF. CDR3 nucleotide sequence: TGTGCCAGCAGCGGAAAGGGACTAGCGGGTAACGAGGGGCAGTTCTTC.

V usage is TRBV16 and J usage is TRBJ1-1, with D uncertain. Trimming stripped 0 bases from V and 0 bases from J, with 8 bases between. The CDR3 is 15 amino acids. Germline V lookup: CDR1 KGHSY, CDR2 FQNENV. CDR3 protein: CASSQSWLMNTEAFF. In nucleotides, the CDR3 is TGTGCCAGCAGCCAATCGTGGTTAATGAACACTGAAGCTTTCTTT.

The genes are TRBV28 and TRBJ2-5; D perhaps matches TRBD2 (6 bases). The CDR3 has 14 residues. Trimming removed 5 bases from V and 2 bases from J, with 12 bases in between. Germline loops: CDR1 MDHEN, CDR2 SYDVKM. CDR3 sequence: CASSPVGLQETQYF. The DNA of the CDR3 is TGTGCCAGCAGTCCGGTGGGACTTCAAGAGACCCAGTACTTC.

This chain joins TRBV6-1 and TRBJ1-1; no definite D call. V was pared by 3 bases and J by 0 bases, with 5 bases between. Germline V gene lookup returns CDR1 MNHNS and CDR2 SASEGT. The CDR3 runs 13 residues. The CDR3 reads CASSDALNTEAFF. The CDR3 bases are TGTGCCAGCAGTGATGCCCTGAACACTGAAGCTTTCTTT.

The V call is TRBV5-6, the J call TRBJ1-6, with D possibly TRBD1 on 6 matching bases. V lost 4 bases to trimming and J lost 5 bases, with 10 bases between them. The CDR3 covers 14 residues. Looked up from germline, CDR1 is SGHDT and CDR2 is YYEEEE. The CDR3 DNA reads TGTGCCAGCAGCAGGACAGATAATAATTCACCCCTCCACTTT. Translated: CASSRTDNNSPLHF.

This chain connects TRBV4-1 to TRBJ2-7; D tentatively reads TRBD1 or TRBD2 (6 bases each). CDR3 size: 16 residues. V lost 5 bases and J lost 2, with 19 bases in between. CDR1 is MGHRA, CDR2 YSYEKL, per germline. CDR3 residues: CASSEGPGAETYEQYF. Here the CDR3 DNA reads TGCGCCAGCAGCGAGGGACCGGGGGCTGAGACCTACGAGCAGTACTTC.

J is TRBJ2-7 and V is TRBV29-1; a possible D gene is TRBD2 (5 bases). V lost 6 bases, J lost 0 bases, and 9 bases lay in between. Germline loops: CDR1 SQVTM, CDR2 ANQGSEA. The CDR3 is 12 amino acids. The CDR3 here is CSVTTNSYEQYF. DNA for the CDR3: TGCAGCGTCACGACTAACTCCTACGAGCAGTACTTC.

This sequence joins TRBV14 and TRBJ2-1; D not certain. With 4 bases removed from V and 1 base from J, the gap between germline ends came to 8 bases. The CDR3 consists of 14 residues. The germline V gene encodes CDR1 SGHDN and CDR2 FVKESK. CDR3 amino acids: CASSRGGSYNEQFF. CDR3 coding DNA: TGTGCCAGCAGCCGAGGTGGGTCCTACAATGAGCAGTTCTTC.

The chain combines TRBV7-9 with TRBJ1-3, with D hard to call. The germline CDR1 and CDR2 sequences are SEHNR and FQNEAQ (reference sequence). Trimming took 5 bases from V and 4 from J, leaving 15 bases between them. This CDR3 is built from 15 residues. CDR3 DNA: TGTGCCAGCAGCGTTGGGCCGGAACGCGGAAACACCATATATTTT. Translation gives CASSVGPERGNTIYF.

The chain uses TRBV28 and TRBJ1-4, with 7 bases aligning to TRBD1. The CDR3 contains 14 residues. Trimming took 8 bases from V and 8 from J; bases not matched to a gene: 11. Germline loops: CDR1 MDHEN, CDR2 SYDVKM. The CDR3 DNA reads as TGTGCCAGCGGAACAGGGGTTAATTGGGAAAAACTGTTTTTT. Amino acids: CASGTGVNWEKLFF.

The rearrangement joins TRBV13 to TRBJ1-2; D unclear. The CDR3 consists of 11 residues. The V end lost 2 bases, the J end lost 6 bases, and 4 bases lay between the germline ends. Germline V gene sequence: CDR1 PRHDT, CDR2 FYEKMQ (reference sequence). The CDR3 nucleotides are TGTGCCAGCAGCTTACCTCATGGCTACACCTTC. This translates into CASSLPHGYTF.